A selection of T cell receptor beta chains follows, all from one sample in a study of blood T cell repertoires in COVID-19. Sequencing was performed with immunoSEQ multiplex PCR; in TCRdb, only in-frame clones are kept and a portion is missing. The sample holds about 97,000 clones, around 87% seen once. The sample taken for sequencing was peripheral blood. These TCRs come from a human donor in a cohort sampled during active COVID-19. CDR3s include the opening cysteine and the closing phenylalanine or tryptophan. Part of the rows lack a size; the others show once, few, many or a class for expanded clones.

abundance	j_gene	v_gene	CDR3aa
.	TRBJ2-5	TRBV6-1	CASSEAESRGTQYF
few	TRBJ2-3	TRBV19	CASSNTPGQGGTDTQYF
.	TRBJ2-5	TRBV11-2	CASSSRLAGGREETQYF
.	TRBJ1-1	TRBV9	CASSVGGDTEAFF
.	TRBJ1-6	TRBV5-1	CASSAGGSPYNSPLHF
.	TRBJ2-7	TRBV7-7	CASSLGRLGEQYF
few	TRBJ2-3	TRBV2	CAALGGSTDTQYF
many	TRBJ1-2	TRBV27	CASSAGLGYTF
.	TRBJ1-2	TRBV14	CASSRWTGESSGYTF
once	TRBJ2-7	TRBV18	CASSYRGGAANEQYF
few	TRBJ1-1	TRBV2	CASRLAGQANTEAFF
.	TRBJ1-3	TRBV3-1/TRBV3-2	CASGAREQGNTIYF
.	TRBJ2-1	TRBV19	CASSIRGTPIINNEQFF
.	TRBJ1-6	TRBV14	CASSQYQGAFNSPLHF
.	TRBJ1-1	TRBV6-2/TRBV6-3	CASSPRVYTEAFF
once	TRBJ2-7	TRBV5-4	CASSLAAGTFSYEQYF
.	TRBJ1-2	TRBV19	CASSPNSYSGVNYGYTF
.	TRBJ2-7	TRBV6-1	CASSELAGAYEQYF
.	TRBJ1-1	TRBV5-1	CASSLEFPGVAFF
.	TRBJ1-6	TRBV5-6	CASSFATGRENSPLHF
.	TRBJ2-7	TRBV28	CASSQHSSGRAFEQYF
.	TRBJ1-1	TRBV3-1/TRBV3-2	CASSQATEAFF
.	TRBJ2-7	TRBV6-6	CASIPRAEYPYEQYF
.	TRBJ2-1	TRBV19	CASSRTSGAPTYNEQFF
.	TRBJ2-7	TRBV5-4	CASSSAERGLDEQYF
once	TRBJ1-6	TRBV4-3	CASSQDGGSPLHF
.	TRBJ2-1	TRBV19	CATEEDFEGEQFF
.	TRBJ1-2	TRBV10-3	CAISESIDRESYTF
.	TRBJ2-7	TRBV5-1	CASKYRVDEQYF
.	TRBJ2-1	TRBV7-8	CASSFLAGHYNEQFF
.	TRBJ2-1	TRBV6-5	CASRKSGYYNEQFF
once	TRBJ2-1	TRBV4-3	CASSQDPTGVLNEQFF
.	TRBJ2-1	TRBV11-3	CASGHKHNEQFF
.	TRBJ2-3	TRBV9	CASSVDSGGTDTQYF
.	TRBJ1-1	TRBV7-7	CASSLDQGSEAFF
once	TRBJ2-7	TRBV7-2	CASSSLAGDYEQYF
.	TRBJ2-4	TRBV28	CASSINRDRIAKNIQYF
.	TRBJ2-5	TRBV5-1	CASSFSYQETQYF
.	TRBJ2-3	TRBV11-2	CASSLEGLAAATDTQYF
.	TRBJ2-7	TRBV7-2	CASNPSGVYEQYF
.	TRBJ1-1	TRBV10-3	CAISGRQGANTEAFF
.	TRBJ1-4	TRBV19	CASRFGGGQSNEKLFF
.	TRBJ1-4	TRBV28	CASSLTGGARGEKLFF
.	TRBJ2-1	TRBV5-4	CASSFGLDVYNEQFF
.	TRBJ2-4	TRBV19	CASSAGLAENIQYF
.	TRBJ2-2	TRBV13	CASSLKWREAPNTGELFF
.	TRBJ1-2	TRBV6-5	CASSYSIGGGGYTF
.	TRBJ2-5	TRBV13	CASSRTWSGREETQYF
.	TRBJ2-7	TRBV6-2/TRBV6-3	CASSDLSGTPYEQYF
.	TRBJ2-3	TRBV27	CASSSVQRYTDTQYF
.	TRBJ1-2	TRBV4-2	CASSQAGQGNYGYTF
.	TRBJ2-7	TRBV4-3	CASSQVLQTGGRTPEQYF